Each of the 5 T cell receptor beta chains below was sequenced from the same sample in a study of blood T cell repertoires in COVID-19. Profiling relied on immunoSEQ multiplex PCR, and the TCRdb table lists in-frame clones only, not all of them. The table has some 110,000 clones, less than 85% seen once; the top ten hold about 14%. The sequencing sample was made of peripheral blood. The receptor set was obtained from a woman aged 60-75 years with acute or convalescent COVID-19.

The J gene is TRBJ1-2, the V gene TRBV5-6, with 9 bases fitting TRBD1. Looked up from germline, CDR1 is SGHDT and CDR2 is YYEEEE. This CDR3 is 15 amino acids long. With V trimmed by 5 bases and J by 3 bases, 8 bases remained unmatched. CDR3 nucleotides: TGTGCCAGCAGTGTTGACAGGGGGTATGACTATGGCTACACCTTC. Its translation: CASSVDRGYDYGYTF.

The chain couples TRBV2 to TRBJ1-1; TRBD1 is a possible D gene (5 bases). The CDR3 has 12 residues. V lost 5 bases and J 5 bases, leaving 9 bases between the germline ends. Germline values: CDR1 SNHLY, CDR2 FYNNEI. The CDR3 sequence is CASSFDRTEAFF. The CDR3, as DNA: TGTGCCAGCAGTTTCGACAGAACTGAAGCTTTCTTT.

The chain combines TRBV7-8 with TRBJ1-5, with 7 positions matching TRBD1. Germline V gene sequence: CDR1 SGHVS, CDR2 FQNEAQ. CDR3 length: 16 amino acids. The V segment lost 5 bases and the J segment 5 bases; nucleotides outside the gene matches: 12. The CDR3 DNA reads TGTGCCAGCAGCAGAACCCCAGGGGGGTTTGATCAGCCCCAGCATTTT. This gives the protein CASSRTPGGFDQPQHF.

This clone was counted a few times. The chain couples TRBV2 to TRBJ1-1; 11 bases agree with TRBD1. The CDR3 extends over 15 amino acids. The germline gives CDR1 SNHLY, CDR2 FYNNEI. V gave up 7 bases and J gave up 4 bases; unmatched junction bases: 8. CDR3 residues: CASNQDRGHGTEAFF. The CDR3 DNA follows: TGTGCCAGCAACCAGGACAGGGGGCATGGCACTGAAGCTTTCTTT.

The chain combines TRBV9 with TRBJ2-5; TRBD2 might be the D (5 bases). V dropped 0 bases and J dropped 7 bases, with 10 bases sitting between them. In germline, CDR1 is SGDLS, CDR2 YYNGEE. The CDR3 consists of 13 residues. The CDR3 region has the DNA TGTGCCAGCAGCGTAGAGGCGGGTGGGACCCAGTACTTC. Residues: CASSVEAGGTQYF.